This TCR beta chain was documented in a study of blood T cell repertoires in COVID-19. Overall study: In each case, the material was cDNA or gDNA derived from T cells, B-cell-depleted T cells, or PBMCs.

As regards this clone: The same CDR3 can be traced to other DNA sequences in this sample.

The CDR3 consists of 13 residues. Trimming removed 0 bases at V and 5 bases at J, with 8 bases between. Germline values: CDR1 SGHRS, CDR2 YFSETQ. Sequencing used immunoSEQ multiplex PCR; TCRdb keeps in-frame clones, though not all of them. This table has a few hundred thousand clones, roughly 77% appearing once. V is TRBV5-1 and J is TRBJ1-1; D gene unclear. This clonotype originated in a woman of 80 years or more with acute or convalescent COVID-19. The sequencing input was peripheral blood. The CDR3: CASSLAPGTEAFF. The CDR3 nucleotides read TGCGCCAGCAGCTTGGCTCCAGGTACTGAAGCTTTCTTT.